This TCR beta chain was recovered during a study of T cell repertoires in cytomegalovirus infection. Study details: Both CMV infection and a matching HLA type were indicated by public TCR beta signatures.

CDR1 is SEHNR, CDR2 FQNEAQ, per germline (reference sequence). CDR3 length: 20 amino acids. V gave up 5 bases and J gave up 0 bases; unmatched junction bases: 12. General study points: Within the response measured ex vivo, HLA-C-restricted CMV-specific TCR beta clonotypes were dominant. Frequencies of public TCR beta families were cumulated, and this identified carriers of CMV plus the relevant HLA.

TCRdb used MiXCR to reprocess the reads, holding one entry per CDR3 protein. Here the sample spans 400,000 or so distinct CDR3 sequences, approximately 32% being singletons. This clonotype was seen ten or more times. Its antigen is unknown. Sequencing was performed on PBMCs. The clonotype was recovered from a human donor in good health (CMV status not recorded). Some clones in this sample may be carry-over from other donors' samples. The V call is TRBV7-9, the J call TRBJ2-6; 11 bases agree with TRBD2. CDR3 bases: TGTGCCAGCAGCCGAACTAGCGGGGGCCCTACCCACTCTGGGGCCAACGTCCTGACTTTC. This encodes CASSRTSGGPTHSGANVLTF.